This T cell receptor beta chain was retrieved from a study of brain T cells in children with intractable seizures. This clone occurred once. The CDR3 sequence is 17 residues long. CDR1 is MNHEY and CDR2 is SVGEGT in the germline V gene. Trimming stripped 0 bases from V and 4 bases from J, with 15 bases between. The protocol was immunoSEQ multiplex PCR, while the TCRdb copy is restricted to in-frame clones and leaves out a portion. The sample lists about 64,000 clones, around 96% occurring once. This clonotype was obtained from a boy less than two years old with focal cortical dysplasia and intractable seizures. The gene calls are TRBV6-2 or TRBV6-3 and TRBJ2-2; possibly TRBD1 for D (6 bases). The sequencing used peripheral blood, collected at surgery. The DNA of the CDR3 is TGTGCCAGCAGTTACTCCACAGGGCCCCTTGGCACCGGGGAGCTGTTTTTT. Translation gives CASSYSTGPLGTGELFF.